Presented here are 9 T cell receptor beta chains from one specimen sequenced in a study of T cell changes during pregnancy in multiple sclerosis. Profiling relied on immunoSEQ multiplex PCR, and the TCRdb table lists in-frame clones only, not all of them. The data show tens of thousands of clones, roughly 91% seen once. The sample in question was peripheral blood, obtained after pregnancy. These receptors were obtained from a female donor in good health, enrolled as a control in a pregnancy study.

This chain connects TRBV27 to TRBJ1-1, with D perhaps matching TRBD1 (6 bases). With 7 bases removed from V and 6 bases from J, the gap between germline ends came to 18 bases. From germline, CDR1 is MNHEY and CDR2 SMNVEV (reference sequence). The CDR3 sequence is 14 residues long. In nucleotides, the CDR3 is TGTGCCAGCACCCGACGGGGGGCCGACCCTGAAGCTTTCTTT. Translation: CASTRRGADPEAFF.

This clone was detected only once. This chain uses TRBV4-2 with TRBJ2-3, with a tentative D call TRBD1 (6 bases). The CDR3 is made up of 16 amino acids. V lost 3 bases, J lost 6 bases, and 19 bases lay in between. Germline CDR1 reads LGHNA; CDR2 reads YNFKEQ. Here the CDR3 DNA reads TGTGCCAGCAGCCACGCTACTAGGGGGAGTATGGATACGCAGTATTTT. Its protein is CASSHATRGSMDTQYF.

The genes are TRBV6-8 and TRBJ1-5; TRBD1 agrees at 10 bases. Germline values: CDR1 MNHGY, CDR2 SAAAGT. The V segment lost 10 bases and the J segment 5 bases; nucleotides outside the gene matches: 17. CDR3 size: 17 residues. The CDR3 nucleotides are TGTGCCAACCCAACGCAGACACCGGGACAGGGGTATCAGCCCCAGCATTTT. As protein: CANPTQTPGQGYQPQHF.

This clone is a singleton in its sample. The chain links TRBV2 to TRBJ1-6, with a possible D match to TRBD1 (6 bases). Per the germline V gene, CDR1 is SNHLY and CDR2 is FYNNEI. The CDR3 loop spans 15 amino acids. Trimming removed 4 bases at V and 7 bases at J, with 14 bases between. CDR3 loop: CASSARTALNSPLHF. As DNA, the CDR3 is TGTGCCAGCAGTGCCAGGACAGCCTTAAATTCACCCCTCCACTTT.

V is TRBV11-2 and J is TRBJ2-1; TRBD2 might be the D (6 bases). Germline lookup yields CDR1 SGHAT and CDR2 FQNNGV. The CDR3 has 14 residues. V lost 1 base and J lost 7, with 11 bases in between. CDR3 in amino acids: CASSLGRGVNEQFF. DNA for the CDR3: TGTGCCAGCAGCTTAGGGCGGGGAGTAAATGAGCAGTTCTTC.

V usage is TRBV6-5 and J usage is TRBJ1-3; weak D call: TRBD1 (6 bases). The V gene's germline CDR1 is MNHEY and CDR2 SVGAGI. Trimming pared 2 bases from V and 8 bases from J, leaving 13 bases between. The CDR3 spans 14 residues. CDR3 sequence (DNA): TGTGCCAGCAGTTACCAGGGGCGAGGGGACACCATATATTTT. Amino acids: CASSYQGRGDTIYF.

The chain links TRBV14 to TRBJ2-6; D possibly corresponds to TRBD1 (6 bases). The CDR3 spans 19 residues. Germline-derived CDR1 and CDR2 are SGHDN and FVKESK. Trimming shortened V by 3 bases and J by 0 bases, and 18 bases separated the two germline ends. CDR3 coding DNA: TGTGCCAGCAGCCACAGGGTTGGCAGGGGAAACTCTGGGGCCAACGTCCTGACTTTC. It is translated as CASSHRVGRGNSGANVLTF.

The chain recombines TRBV30 with TRBJ2-7, with D possibly TRBD2 on 6 matching bases. Trimming left V 0 bases short and J 0 bases short, with 9 bases between. Germline CDR1 GTSNPN, CDR2 SVGIG (reference sequence). CDR3 size: 14 residues. The CDR3 loop reads CAWSVGGSSYEQYF. In nucleotides, the CDR3 is TGTGCCTGGAGTGTCGGGGGAAGCTCCTACGAGCAGTACTTC.

The CDR3 DNA is TGTGCCAGCAGGGACAGGATTTCACCCCTCCACTTT. It codes for CASRDRISPLHF. The gene calls are TRBV28 and TRBJ1-6, with TRBD1 matching 7 bases. The CDR3 runs 12 residues. From germline, CDR1 is MDHEN and CDR2 SYDVKM. The V gene end was trimmed by 6 bases and the J gene end by 9 bases; junction bases not matched to a gene: 2. The full variable domain, in which reference TRBV28 and TRBJ1-6 provide the parts outside the CDR3, is DVKVTQSSRYLVKRTGEKVFLECVQDMDHENMFWYRQDPGLGLRLIYFSYDVKMKEKGDIPEGYSVSREKKERFSLILESASTNQTSMYLCASRDRISPLHFGNGTRLTVT.